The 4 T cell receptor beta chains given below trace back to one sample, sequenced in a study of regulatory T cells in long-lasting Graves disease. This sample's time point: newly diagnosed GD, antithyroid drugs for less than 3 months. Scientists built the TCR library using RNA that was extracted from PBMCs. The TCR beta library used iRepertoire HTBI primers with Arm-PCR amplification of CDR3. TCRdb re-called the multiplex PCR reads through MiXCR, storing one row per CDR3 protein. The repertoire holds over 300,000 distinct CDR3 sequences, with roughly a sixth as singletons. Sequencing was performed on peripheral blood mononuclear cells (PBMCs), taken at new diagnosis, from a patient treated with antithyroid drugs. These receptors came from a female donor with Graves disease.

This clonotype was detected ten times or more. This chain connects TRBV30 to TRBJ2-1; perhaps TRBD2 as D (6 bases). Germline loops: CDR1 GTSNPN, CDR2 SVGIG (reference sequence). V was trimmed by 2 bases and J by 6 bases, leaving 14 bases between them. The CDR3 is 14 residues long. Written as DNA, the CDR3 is TGTGCCTGGAGTCCGAAGGACTACCTCAATGAGCAGTTCTTC. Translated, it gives CAWSPKDYLNEQFF. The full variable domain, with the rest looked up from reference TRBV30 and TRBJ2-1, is SQTIHQWPATLVQPVGSPLSLECTVEGTSNPNLYWYRQAAGRGLQLLFYSVGIGQISSEVPQNLSASRPQDRQFILSSKKLLLSDSGFYLCAWSPKDYLNEQFFGPGTRLTVL.

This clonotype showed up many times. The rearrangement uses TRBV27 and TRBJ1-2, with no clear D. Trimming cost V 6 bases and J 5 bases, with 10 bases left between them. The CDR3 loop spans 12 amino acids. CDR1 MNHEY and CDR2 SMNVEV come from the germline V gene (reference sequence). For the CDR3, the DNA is TGTGCCAGCAGGGGTGGGTCGTATGGCTACACCTTC. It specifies CASRGGSYGYTF.

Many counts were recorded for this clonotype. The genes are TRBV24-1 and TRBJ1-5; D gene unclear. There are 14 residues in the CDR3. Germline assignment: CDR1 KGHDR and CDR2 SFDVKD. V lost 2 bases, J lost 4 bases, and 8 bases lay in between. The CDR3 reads CATSDSDGNQPQHF. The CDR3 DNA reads TGTGCCACCAGTGATTCCGATGGGAATCAGCCCCAGCATTTT.

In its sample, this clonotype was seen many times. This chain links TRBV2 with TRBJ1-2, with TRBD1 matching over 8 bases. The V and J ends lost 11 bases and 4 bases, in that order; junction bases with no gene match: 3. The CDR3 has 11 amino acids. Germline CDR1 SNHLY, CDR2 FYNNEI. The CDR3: CAGGQGYGYTF. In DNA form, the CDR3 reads TGTGCCGGAGGACAGGGCTATGGCTACACCTTC.